The rows below give T cell receptor beta chains drawn from one sample of a study of blood T cell repertoires in COVID-19. Produced via immunoSEQ multiplex PCR; TCRdb's table is partial and in-frame only. The sample records about 190,000 clones, 85% to 90% being singletons. The sample comprised peripheral blood. These receptors were obtained from a man aged 18 to 30 with active or convalescent COVID-19. Both conserved end residues are part of each CDR3. D genes are given only for firm matches. The listing skips clone size in some rows; elsewhere it reads once, few, many or a size class.

>TRBD1|.|TRBV6-1|TRBJ1-2
TGTGCCAGCAGTGAATACAGGGGTTATGGCTACACCTTC
CASSEYRGYGYTF
>.|.|TRBV7-3|TRBJ1-1
TGTGCCAGCAGCTTAAATGGGGGGACGGCGAACACTGAAGCTTTCTTT
CASSLNGGTANTEAFF
>TRBD1|.|TRBV7-6|TRBJ2-7
TGTGCCAGCAGCTTAGCACTGGACAGGCTTAAATCTCGCGAGCAGTACTTC
CASSLALDRLKSREQYF
>.|.|TRBV12-5|TRBJ2-3
TGTGCTAGTGGTTTCTGGACAGACACAGATACGCAGTATTTT
CASGFWTDTDTQYF
>.|.|TRBV5-5|TRBJ1-5
TGTGCCAGCAGCTTGTTAGGGGAAAATCAGCCCCAGCATTTT
CASSLLGENQPQHF
>TRBD1|.|TRBV12-3/TRBV12-4|TRBJ2-7
TGTGCCAGCAATCACAGGGGGCGGGAGCAGTACTTC
CASNHRGREQYF
>TRBD1|.|TRBV19|TRBJ2-7
TGTGCCAGTAGCCGGGACAGGCGCTACGAGCAGTACTTC
CASSRDRRYEQYF
>.|.|TRBV24-1|TRBJ1-5
TGTGCCACCAGTGATTTGAACGGTCAGCCCCAGCATTTT
CATSDLNGQPQHF
>.|.|TRBV5-1|TRBJ2-7
TGCGCCAGCAGCCGCACCAGGGCAGGGGAGTATTACGAGCAGTACTTC
CASSRTRAGEYYEQYF
>TRBD1|.|TRBV9|TRBJ1-2
TGTGCCAGCAGCGCCCGACCGGGACAGGGTTCAGATGGCTACACCTTC
CASSARPGQGSDGYTF
>TRBD2|.|TRBV4-3|TRBJ2-1
TGCGCCAGCAGCCAAGATACTAGCGGGAGTGTAGGGGGTGGGCAGTTCTTC
CASSQDTSGSVGGGQFF
>TRBD2|once|TRBV27|TRBJ2-3
TGTGCCAGCAGCACAACTAGCGGGAAAACAGATACGCAGTATTTT
CASSTTSGKTDTQYF
>.|.|TRBV6-5|TRBJ1-1
TGTGCCAGCAGTCCCAGACAGGTGAACACTGAAGCTTTCTTT
CASSPRQVNTEAFF
>.|many|TRBV12-3/TRBV12-4|TRBJ1-2
TGTGCCAGCAGTTTTGACAATTCCTATGGCTACACCTTC
CASSFDNSYGYTF
>TRBD2|.|TRBV5-4|TRBJ2-5
TGTGCCAGCAGCTTGGTAACTAGCGGAGAGACCCAGTACTTC
CASSLVTSGETQYF
>.|.|TRBV7-9|TRBJ2-1
TGTGCCAGCAGCTTAGCTGACAGCTACAATGAGCAGTTCTTC
CASSLADSYNEQFF
>.|once|TRBV10-2|TRBJ1-3
TGCGCCAGCAGTGCTCTAGGAGGGAGGAACTCTGGAAACACCATATATTTT
CASSALGGRNSGNTIYF
>.|.|TRBV7-9|TRBJ1-2
TGTGCCAGCAGCTTATCAGGGGTCAACTATGGCTACACCTTC
CASSLSGVNYGYTF
>.|.|TRBV14|TRBJ1-1
TGTGCCAGCGCCGACAGGTCGAACACTGAAGCTTTCTTT
CASADRSNTEAFF
>TRBD1|few|TRBV19|TRBJ1-4
TGTGCCAGTAGTATACAGGGGGCCATAAATGAAAAACTGTTTTTT
CASSIQGAINEKLFF
>.|.|TRBV4-1|TRBJ1-5
TGCGCCAGCACCTATCGAATAGGGGATCAGCCCCAGCATTTT
CASTYRIGDQPQHF
>TRBD2|.|TRBV6-5|TRBJ2-7
TGTGCCAGCAGTTCGACTAGCGTCAGCTCCTACGAGCAGTACTTC
CASSSTSVSSYEQYF
>TRBD2|.|TRBV5-4|TRBJ2-5
TGTGCCAGCAGCTTGGGGGCTAGCGGGGGGTACCAAGAGACCCAGTACTTC
CASSLGASGGYQETQYF
>.|few|TRBV11-2|TRBJ1-2
TGTGCCAGCAGCTTAGCGGGGAGGCCCCAAATTCGGAGGTACACCTTC
CASSLAGRPQIRRYTF
>TRBD1|.|TRBV7-3|TRBJ1-2
TGTGCCAGCAGCTTAACTGGTCGGGCTTATGGCTCAGGGGGCGCGACGGAGGGCTACACCTTC
CASSLTGRAYGSGGATEGYTF
>TRBD1|.|TRBV4-1|TRBJ2-1
TGCGCCAGCAGCCAGGGGACAGGGGAGTACAATGAGCAGTTCTTC
CASSQGTGEYNEQFF
>.|.|TRBV28|TRBJ1-6
TGTGCCAGCAAAAAACAGGGTTCTAATTCACCCCTCCACTTT
CASKKQGSNSPLHF
>.|.|TRBV10-3|TRBJ1-1
TGTGCCGTTGGACAGTTAAACACTGAAGCTTTCTTT
CAVGQLNTEAFF
>.|.|TRBV7-3|TRBJ2-3
TGTGCCAGCAGCCTCGGGAGTGAGGGAGATACGCAGTATTTT
CASSLGSEGDTQYF
>.|.|TRBV4-2|TRBJ2-1
TGTGCCAGCAGCCAAACGGTGGCGGTCTCCTACAATGAGCAGTTCTTC
CASSQTVAVSYNEQFF
>.|few|TRBV3-1/TRBV3-2|TRBJ1-2
TGTGCCAGCAGCCCGGACACCGCGATTATCCGGCATGGCTACACCTTC
CASSPDTAIIRHGYTF
>.|.|TRBV24-1|TRBJ2-3
TGTGCCACCAGTGCCCAGGTATATTCTAGCACAGATACGCAGTATTTT
CATSAQVYSSTDTQYF
>.|.|TRBV27|TRBJ2-4
TGTGCCAGCAGTTTCAGACGAGGGGCCAAAAACATTCAGTACTTC
CASSFRRGAKNIQYF
>.|.|TRBV15|TRBJ2-1
TGTGCCACCAGCCCCGAATGGGGGGGGGCCGTCTTCTTC
CATSPEWGGAVFF
>.|.|TRBV15|TRBJ2-5
TGTGCCACCAGCGCAAACAGGGTTCGGGGGACCCAGTACTTC
CATSANRVRGTQYF
>.|.|TRBV9|TRBJ1-3
TGTGCCAGCAGCGTAGGCCAGGGTTTTGGAAACACCATATATTTT
CASSVGQGFGNTIYF
>TRBD1|.|TRBV29-1|TRBJ2-5
TGCAGCGTTGCCGGTCGACAGGGACAAGAGACCCAGTACTTC
CSVAGRQGQETQYF
>TRBD1|.|TRBV10-3|TRBJ2-4
TGTGCCACTACGACAGGGATGGATCAGGGAAACATTCAGTACTTC
CATTTGMDQGNIQYF
>.|.|TRBV29-1|TRBJ1-3
TGCAGCGTTGAAGATCCCTTAGCGAACACCATATATTTT
CSVEDPLANTIYF
>.|.|TRBV29-1|TRBJ2-1
TGCAGCGTTGCGGGCGGGCCGGGGAATGAGCAGTTCTTC
CSVAGGPGNEQFF